The T cell receptor beta chain described here comes from a study of cytotoxic CD8 clonotypes in ibrutinib-treated CLL. On the study more broadly: In all, more than ten patients were relapsed/refractory, roughly 15 were treatment-naive and roughly 18 were IGHV unmutated.

Here immunoSEQ multiplex PCR was the method, and the copy in TCRdb shows in-frame clones only, minus some. Of 35,000 to 50,000 clones listed, almost 70% are singletons. V was pared by 0 bases and J by 4 bases, with 13 bases between. The germline V gene has CDR1 SGHRS and CDR2 YFSETQ. The CDR3 has 15 amino acids. Study results and caveats: Clonality was higher at ibrutinib response and returned toward baseline at progression. Exceeding age-matched healthy donors, baseline clonality also tracked the counts of circulating CD8+ T cells. Public clonotypes were uncommon and contracted or stayed stable on treatment.

This clone was counted between two and nine times. Antigen unknown. The chain uses TRBV5-1 and TRBJ1-2, with D perhaps TRBD1 (6 bases). This sequence was found in a human donor with chronic lymphocytic leukemia. This specimen consisted of PBMCs, obtained after 12 months of ibrutinib treatment. CDR3 nucleotides: TGCGCCAGCAGCTTGGGGACAGTTGGTCTCTATGGCTACACCTTC. This sequence encodes CASSLGTVGLYGYTF.